Each of the 25 T cell receptor beta chains below was sequenced from the same sample in a study of blood T cell repertoires in COVID-19. Only in-frame clones appear in the TCRdb table, and some are missing; sequencing was by immunoSEQ multiplex PCR. The table includes approximately 250,000 clones, approximately 86% detected once. What was sequenced was peripheral blood. The receptors were gathered from a woman aged 60 to 75 who had recovered from COVID-19.

This chain connects TRBV4-2 to TRBJ1-2, with D possibly matching TRBD1 (5 bases). Germline CDR1 reads LGHNA; CDR2 reads YNFKEQ. CDR3 length: 14 amino acids. Trimming cost V 0 bases and J 7 bases, with 12 bases left between them. CDR3 residues: CASSQDRQGSGYTF. DNA of the CDR3: TGTGCCAGCAGCCAAGATCGTCAGGGAAGTGGCTACACCTTC.

The rearrangement uses TRBV20-1 and TRBJ1-4, with 7 bases matching TRBD1. The V segment lost 3 bases and the J segment 1 base; nucleotides outside the gene matches: 14. CDR1 DFQATT and CDR2 SNEGSKA come from the germline V gene (reference sequence). This CDR3 contains 18 residues. CDR3 in amino acids: CSASPLRQGGLTNEKLFF. DNA of the CDR3: TGCAGTGCTAGTCCCCTTAGACAGGGAGGTTTAACTAATGAAAAACTGTTTTTT.

The CDR3, as DNA: TGTGCCAGCAGTTACTCCTGGGACAGGAGCTCCTACGAGCAGTACTTC. Protein product: CASSYSWDRSSYEQYF. The chain combines TRBV6-5 with TRBJ2-7; 8 bases fit TRBD1. Trimming at V came to 0 bases and at J to 0 bases, leaving 4 bases not matched to a gene. The V gene's germline CDR1 is MNHEY and CDR2 SVGAGI. The CDR3 length is 16 residues.

J is TRBJ2-5 and V is TRBV7-2; 7 bases agree with TRBD1. CDR3 length: 17 amino acids. Germline loops: CDR1 SGHTA, CDR2 FQGNSA. V lost 5 bases, J lost 5 bases, and 17 bases stayed unmatched. CDR3 in amino acids: CASSAGRLRQGGETQYF. As DNA, the CDR3 is TGTGCCAGCAGCGCAGGCCGTCTACGACAGGGTGGGGAGACCCAGTACTTC.

V is TRBV28 and J is TRBJ2-7; perhaps TRBD1 as D (7 bases). The germline V gene encodes CDR1 MDHEN and CDR2 SYDVKM. Trimming left V 8 bases short and J 6 bases short, with 23 bases between. The CDR3 runs 15 residues. The CDR3 is CASWPGDRGLGEQYF. CDR3 DNA: TGTGCCAGCTGGCCGGGGGACAGAGGTTTGGGCGAGCAGTACTTC. Based on the CDR3 plus reference TRBV28 and TRBJ2-7, the full variable domain is DVKVTQSSRYLVKRTGEKVFLECVQDMDHENMFWYRQDPGLGLRLIYFSYDVKMKEKGDIPEGYSVSREKKERFSLILESASTNQTSMYLCASWPGDRGLGEQYFGPGTRLTVT.

This chain uses TRBV5-5 with TRBJ1-1; D not resolved. Germline loops: CDR1 SGHKS, CDR2 YYEKEE (reference sequence). This CDR3 contains 14 residues. V lost 1 base to trimming and J lost 7 bases, with 14 bases between them. The CDR3 DNA reads TGTGCCAGCAGCTTGAGCGTGGGTGGTAATGAAGCTTTCTTT. Encoded protein: CASSLSVGGNEAFF.

This chain joins TRBV11-3 and TRBJ2-4; D may be TRBD2 (6 bases). The CDR3 length is 16 residues. From germline, CDR1 is SGHNT and CDR2 YENEEA. The ends were cut back, 4 bases at V and 2 bases at J, with 15 bases in the middle. CDR3 nucleotide sequence: TGTGCCAGCAGCTCTACTAGCTGGAGGTCCAAAAACATTCAGTACTTC. This encodes CASSSTSWRSKNIQYF.

This chain connects TRBV5-1 to TRBJ1-5, with a possible D match to TRBD1 (5 bases). This CDR3 has 14 residues. With 5 bases removed from V and 3 bases from J, the gap between germline ends came to 12 bases. CDR1 and CDR2 from the germline V gene are SGHRS and YFSETQ. As DNA, the CDR3 is TGCGCCAGCAGTGACGGGGGAATCAATCAGCCCCAGCATTTT. This sequence encodes CASSDGGINQPQHF.

The V gene is TRBV9, the J gene TRBJ2-5; D might be TRBD1 (6 bases). The V gene lost 0 bases and the J gene lost 2 bases, with 14 bases spanning the gap. The CDR3 covers 16 residues. Germline V lookup: CDR1 SGDLS, CDR2 YYNGEE. The CDR3 DNA sequence: TGTGCCAGCAGCGTAGCTCAGGGGACGGGGCAAGAGACCCAGTACTTC. As protein: CASSVAQGTGQETQYF. The variable domain in full, with the rest retrieved from reference TRBV9 and TRBJ2-5, is DSGVTQTPKHLITATGQRVTLRCSPRSGDLSVYWYQQSLDQGLQFLIQYYNGEERAKGNILERFSAQQFPDLHSELNLSSLELGDSALYFCASSVAQGTGQETQYFGPGTRLLVL.

This sequence joins TRBV28 and TRBJ1-6; 8 nucleotides line up with TRBD1. J gave up 6 bases and V 3 bases, and 7 bases lay outside the gene matches. This CDR3 has 16 amino acids. CDR1 and CDR2 from the germline V gene are MDHEN and SYDVKM. This chain's CDR3 is CASSFGQGGFNSPLHF. The CDR3, as DNA: TGTGCCAGCAGTTTCGGACAGGGCGGGTTTAATTCACCCCTCCACTTT.

The chain is built from TRBV28 and TRBJ1-1; D is unclear. Trimming removed 7 bases from V and 0 bases from J, with 6 bases in between. Germline CDR1 is MDHEN and CDR2 is SYDVKM. This CDR3 spans 12 amino acids. CDR3 coding DNA: TGTGCCAGCACCTCTCTGAACACTGAAGCTTTCTTT. It yields the protein CASTSLNTEAFF. Combining the CDR3 with reference TRBV28 and TRBJ1-1 gives the whole variable domain DVKVTQSSRYLVKRTGEKVFLECVQDMDHENMFWYRQDPGLGLRLIYFSYDVKMKEKGDIPEGYSVSREKKERFSLILESASTNQTSMYLCASTSLNTEAFFGQGTRLTVV.

This sequence joins TRBV5-8 and TRBJ1-2; D is ambiguous. The germline gives CDR1 SGHTS, CDR2 YDEGEE. The CDR3 spans 15 residues. Between the trimmed V and J ends, which lost 2 bases and 2 bases, there was a span of 13 bases. CDR3 residues: CASSFSEGFNYGYTF. In DNA, the CDR3 is TGTGCCAGCAGCTTTAGTGAGGGATTCAACTATGGCTACACCTTC.

The chain combines TRBV11-3 with TRBJ1-1, with D unresolved. The CDR3 consists of 14 residues. V was trimmed by 4 bases and J by 4 bases, leaving 13 bases between them. CDR1 is SGHNT and CDR2 is YENEEA in the germline V gene. The CDR3 here is CASSSATGATEAFF. The CDR3 DNA reads TGTGCCAGCAGCTCCGCAACGGGAGCCACTGAAGCTTTCTTT.

The genes are TRBV7-9 and TRBJ2-7; D might be TRBD1 (6 bases). V lost 3 bases, J lost 0 bases, and 12 bases lay in between. The CDR3 loop spans 15 amino acids. Per germline, CDR1 SEHNR and CDR2 FQNEAQ (reference sequence). The CDR3 here is CASSFGQLASYEQYF. The CDR3 DNA sequence: TGTGCCAGCAGCTTTGGACAGCTCGCCTCCTACGAGCAGTACTTC.

The V call is TRBV7-3, the J call TRBJ1-1; D remains ambiguous. This CDR3 is built from 15 residues. Germline CDR1 and CDR2: SGHTA and FQGTGA. V was trimmed by 2 bases and J by 1 base, leaving 11 bases between them. CDR3 in DNA: TGTGCCAGCAGCTTACGGCTCGGGGAGAACACTGAAGCTTTCTTT. Its translation is CASSLRLGENTEAFF.

The chain carries TRBV28 and TRBJ1-2; no definite D call. The germline V gene encodes CDR1 MDHEN and CDR2 SYDVKM. This CDR3 contains 17 residues. V lost 2 bases, J lost 5 bases, and 21 bases lay in between. CDR3 coding DNA: TGTGCCAGCAGTTTAACTTCCCTCCCCGGAAGGAGATATGGCTACACCTTC. Amino acids: CASSLTSLPGRRYGYTF.

A few counts support this clone. The chain joins TRBV15 to TRBJ2-7, with D unclear. The CDR3 has 14 amino acids. The germline V gene has CDR1 LNHNV and CDR2 YYDKDF (reference sequence). V lost 3 bases to trimming and J lost 0 bases, with 9 bases between them. Here the CDR3 reads CATSRPGFSYEQYF. In DNA form, the CDR3 reads TGTGCCACCAGCAGGCCAGGATTCTCCTACGAGCAGTACTTC.

This chain connects TRBV7-8 to TRBJ1-6; no clear D. The CDR3 spans 15 residues. V was clipped by 0 bases and J by 7 bases, with 10 bases between them. Looked up from germline, CDR1 is SGHVS and CDR2 is FQNEAQ. The CDR3 region has the DNA TGTGCCAGCAGCTTAGCACCTACGCTCAATTCACCCCTCCACTTT. Translated, it gives CASSLAPTLNSPLHF.

The rearrangement joins TRBV5-5 to TRBJ2-7; D remains unclear. Germline CDR1 and CDR2: SGHKS and YYEKEE (reference sequence). The CDR3 loop spans 14 amino acids. V lost 0 bases, J lost 0 bases, and 7 bases lay in between. CDR3 region: CASSLAGLSYEQYF. The CDR3 bases are TGTGCCAGCAGCTTGGCCGGTCTCTCCTACGAGCAGTACTTC.

The rearrangement uses TRBV29-1 and TRBJ1-5, with 8 bases that match TRBD1. The CDR3 sequence is 12 residues long. Germline-derived CDR1 and CDR2 are SQVTM and ANQGSEA. V lost 6 bases, J lost 7 bases, and 5 bases stayed unmatched. CDR3 nucleotides: TGCAGCGTGGGGACAGGTAGCCAGCCCCAGCATTTT. Residues: CSVGTGSQPQHF. The full variable domain, rest sourced from reference TRBV29-1 and TRBJ1-5, is SAVISQKPSRDICQRGTSLTIQCQVDSQVTMMFWYRQQPGQSLTLIATANQGSEATYESGFVIDKFPISRPNLTFSTLTVSNMSPEDSSIYLCSVGTGSQPQHFGDGTRLSIL.

CDR3 amino acids: CASSSQETQYF. The CDR3 coding sequence is TGTGCCAGCAGCAGCCAAGAGACCCAGTACTTC. The genes are TRBV2 and TRBJ2-5; D not certain. Between the trimmed V and J ends, which lost 6 bases and 1 base, there was a span of 3 bases. Per the germline V gene, CDR1 is SNHLY and CDR2 is FYNNEI. This CDR3 has 11 residues.

The chain carries TRBV5-1 and TRBJ1-4, with 9 bases matching TRBD1. CDR3 length equals 14 residues. CDR1 is SGHRS, CDR2 YFSETQ, per germline. V shed 4 bases and J 6 bases; nucleotides not matched to a gene: 4. The CDR3 spells CASSRDRVYEKLFF. The DNA for the CDR3 is TGCGCCAGCAGCCGGGACAGGGTATATGAAAAACTGTTTTTT.

This sequence joins TRBV14 and TRBJ2-3, with D possibly TRBD2 on 5 matching bases. Between the trimmed V and J ends, which lost 6 bases and 7 bases, there was a span of 14 bases. This CDR3 region has 13 residues. Germline V gives CDR1 SGHDN, CDR2 FVKESK. The CDR3 DNA reads TGTGCCAGCAGTGAGACGGGGTTGAATACGCAGTATTTT. Its protein is CASSETGLNTQYF.

V usage is TRBV19 and J usage is TRBJ2-3; 8 bases line up with TRBD2. J lost 1 base, V lost 8 bases, and 5 bases had no gene match. Germline V gene lookup returns CDR1 LNHDA and CDR2 SQIVND (reference sequence). The CDR3 spans 14 residues. The CDR3, as DNA: TGTGCCAGTCAAGCGGGGGCCCGCACAGATACGCAGTATTTT. Its protein product is CASQAGARTDTQYF. The whole variable domain, filled in from reference TRBV19 and TRBJ2-3, reads DGGITQSPKYLFRKEGQNVTLSCEQNLNHDAMYWYRQDPGQGLRLIYYSQIVNDFQKGDIAEGYSVSREKKESFPLTVTSAQKNPTAFYLCASQAGARTDTQYFGPGTRLTVL.

The J gene is TRBJ2-3, the V gene TRBV4-2; D is unresolved. The germline V and J ends were trimmed by 4 bases and 6 bases, with 5 bases remaining between them. The CDR3 has 11 residues. Germline assignment: CDR1 LGHNA and CDR2 YNFKEQ. The CDR3 nucleotides read TGTGCCAGCAGCCTACAGGATACGCAGTATTTT. Protein product: CASSLQDTQYF.